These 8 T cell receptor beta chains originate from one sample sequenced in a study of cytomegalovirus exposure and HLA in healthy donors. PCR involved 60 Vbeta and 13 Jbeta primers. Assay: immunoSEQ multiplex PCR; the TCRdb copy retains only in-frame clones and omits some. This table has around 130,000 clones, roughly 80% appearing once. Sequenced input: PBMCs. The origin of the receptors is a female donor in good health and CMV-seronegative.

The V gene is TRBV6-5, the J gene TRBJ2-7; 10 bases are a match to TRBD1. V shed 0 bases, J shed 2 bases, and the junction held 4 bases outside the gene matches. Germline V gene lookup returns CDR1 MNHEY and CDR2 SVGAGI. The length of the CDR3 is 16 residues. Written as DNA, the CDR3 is TGTGCCAGCAGTTACTCGACGACAGGGGGCACCTACGAGCAGTACTTC. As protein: CASSYSTTGGTYEQYF.

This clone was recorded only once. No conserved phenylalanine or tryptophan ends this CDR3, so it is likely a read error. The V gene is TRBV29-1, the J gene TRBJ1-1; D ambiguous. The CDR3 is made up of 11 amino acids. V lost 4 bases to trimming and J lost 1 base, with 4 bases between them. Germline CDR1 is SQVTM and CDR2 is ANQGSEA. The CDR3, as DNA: TGCAGCGTTGTGGAGAACACTGAAGCTTTCGTT. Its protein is CSVVENTEAFV.

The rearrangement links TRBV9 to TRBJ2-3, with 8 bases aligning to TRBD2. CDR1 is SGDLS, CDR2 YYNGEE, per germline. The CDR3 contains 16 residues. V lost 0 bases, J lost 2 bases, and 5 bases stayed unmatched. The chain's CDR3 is CASSVGAGGVTDTQYF. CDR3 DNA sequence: TGTGCCAGCAGCGTAGGGGCGGGAGGAGTCACAGATACGCAGTATTTT.

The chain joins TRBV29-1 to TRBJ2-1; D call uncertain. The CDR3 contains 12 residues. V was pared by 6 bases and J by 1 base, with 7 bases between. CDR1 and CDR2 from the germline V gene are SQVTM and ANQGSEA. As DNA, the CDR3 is TGCAGCGTCTCCCGTTCCTACAATGAGCAGTTCTTC. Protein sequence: CSVSRSYNEQFF.

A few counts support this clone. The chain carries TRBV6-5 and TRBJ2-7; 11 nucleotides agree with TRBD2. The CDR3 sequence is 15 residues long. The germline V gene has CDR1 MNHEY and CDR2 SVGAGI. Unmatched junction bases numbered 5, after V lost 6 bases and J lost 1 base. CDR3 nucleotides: TGTGCCAGCAGCCAACTAGCGGGAGCTTCCTACGAGCAGTACTTC. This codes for CASSQLAGASYEQYF.

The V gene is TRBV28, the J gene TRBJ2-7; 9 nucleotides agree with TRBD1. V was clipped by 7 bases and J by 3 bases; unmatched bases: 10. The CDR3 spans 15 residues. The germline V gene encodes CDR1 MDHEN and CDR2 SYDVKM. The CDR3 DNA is TGTGCCAGCACCGAAGCCGGGACAGGGTACTACGAGCAGTACTTC. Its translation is CASTEAGTGYYEQYF. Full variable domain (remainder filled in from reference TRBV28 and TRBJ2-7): DVKVTQSSRYLVKRTGEKVFLECVQDMDHENMFWYRQDPGLGLRLIYFSYDVKMKEKGDIPEGYSVSREKKERFSLILESASTNQTSMYLCASTEAGTGYYEQYFGPGTRLTVT.

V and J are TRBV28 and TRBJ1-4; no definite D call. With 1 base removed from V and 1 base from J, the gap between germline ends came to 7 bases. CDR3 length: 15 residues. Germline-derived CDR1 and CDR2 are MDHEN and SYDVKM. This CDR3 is CASSLLGGTNEKLFF. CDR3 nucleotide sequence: TGTGCCAGCAGTTTATTAGGCGGAACTAATGAAAAACTGTTTTTT.

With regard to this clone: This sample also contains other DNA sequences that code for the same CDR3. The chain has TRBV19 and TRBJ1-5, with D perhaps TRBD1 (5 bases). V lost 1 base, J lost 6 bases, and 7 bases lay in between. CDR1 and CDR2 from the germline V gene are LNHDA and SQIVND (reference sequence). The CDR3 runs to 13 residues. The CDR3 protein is CASSIGGGQPQHF. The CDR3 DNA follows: TGTGCCAGTAGTATAGGGGGCGGTCAGCCCCAGCATTTT.